The table lists the clone carrying this T cell receptor beta chain with a few counts. The data are from a study of blood T cells in healthy people across ages. Study-level background: Capture via template switching afforded approximately one barcoded beta molecule per two T cells.

After removal of 7 bases from V and 8 bases from J, the junction contained 11 bases not matched to a gene. This CDR3 contains 15 residues. A second PCR of about 7 to 12 cycles used a sample-barcoded 5' primer and a J-beta primer mix. TCRdb reprocessed the 5' RACE reads via MiXCR and lists one record per CDR3 protein. This sample has about 400,000 distinct CDR3 sequences, with more than 45% found just once. This chain connects TRBV12-3 or TRBV12-4 to TRBJ1-6, with 7 positions matching TRBD1. The TCR was taken from a man in his 60s in good health. The sample comprised blood. CDR3 sequence: CASTDRVGLYSPLHF. In DNA form, the CDR3 reads TGTGCCAGCACCGACAGGGTGGGGCTTTATTCACCCCTCCACTTT.